This paragraph reports one TCR beta chain. The data derive from a study of blood T cell repertoires in COVID-19. Study as a whole: COVID-19 samples, acute and convalescent, were from the United States, Italy and Spain. T cells, B-cell-depleted T cells, or PBMCs supplied cDNA or gDNA.

This CDR3 has 14 amino acids. Germline values: CDR1 SNHLY, CDR2 FYNNEI. V gave up 10 bases and J gave up 8 bases; unmatched junction bases: 10. Under the authors' procedure: Counts of nucleated cells, estimated from reference gene primer amplification, were obtained. Produced via immunoSEQ multiplex PCR; TCRdb's table is partial and in-frame only. That table gives V, J and clone size, and the DNA gave D and trimming. The data contain roughly 300,000 clones, more than 80% of them singletons. The chain links TRBV2 to TRBJ2-1, with TRBD2 matching 11 bases. Sequencing was done on a sample of peripheral blood. This receptor was identified in a woman between 25 and 40 years old with COVID-19, enrolled during active disease. CDR3 protein: CATMRLAGLDEQFF. Written as DNA, the CDR3 is TGTGCCACCATGAGACTAGCGGGATTGGATGAGCAGTTCTTC.